This is a list of T cell receptor beta chains from one sample in a study of blood T cells in healthy people across ages. TCRdb fed the 5' RACE reads into MiXCR, producing one record per CDR3 protein. The sample lists more than 500,000 distinct CDR3 sequences, approximately 26% occurring once. The sample also formed part of further work on T cells of mothers and their children.

Sequences were obtained from blood. The source is a boy aged 2 to 9 in good health. Each CDR3 is given with its conserved first and last residue. Fields, in order: V gene, clone size, D gene, J gene, CDR3 DNA, CDR3 protein. A D gene is named only where the DNA matches it firmly. The size of a clone is reported for some rows only, either as once, few or many, or as a class for expanded clones.

v_call: TRBV5-1
clone_size: NA
d_call: NA
j_call: TRBJ2-7
cdr3_nt: TGCGCCAGCAGGTTTTCGGACGCCTCCTACGAGCAGTACTTC
cdr3_aa: CASRFSDASYEQYF

v_call: TRBV29-1
clone_size: NA
d_call: NA
j_call: TRBJ2-5
cdr3_nt: TGCAGCTTCAGGGCAGAGACCCAGTACTTC
cdr3_aa: CSFRAETQYF

v_call: TRBV7-2
clone_size: NA
d_call: NA
j_call: TRBJ1-2
cdr3_nt: TGTGCCAGCAGCTTAGAAGGCAGGGACCATGGCTACACCTTC
cdr3_aa: CASSLEGRDHGYTF

v_call: TRBV3-1
clone_size: NA
d_call: NA
j_call: TRBJ1-2
cdr3_nt: TGTGCCAGCAGCCAAGATTTCCGAGGGAACTATGGCTACACCTTC
cdr3_aa: CASSQDFRGNYGYTF

v_call: TRBV29-1
clone_size: few
d_call: TRBD1
j_call: TRBJ2-7
cdr3_nt: TGCAGCGTTAGGGGACAGGGCCCCTACGAGCAGTACTTC
cdr3_aa: CSVRGQGPYEQYF

v_call: TRBV2
clone_size: NA
d_call: NA
j_call: TRBJ2-7
cdr3_nt: TGTGCCAGCAGTGAACAGGACGAGCAGTACTTC
cdr3_aa: CASSEQDEQYF

v_call: TRBV6-2/TRBV6-3
clone_size: few
d_call: TRBD1
j_call: TRBJ2-7
cdr3_nt: TGTGCCAGCAGTTACATCAACCCCCCGGGACAGGGTACCTACGAGCAGTACTTC
cdr3_aa: CASSYINPPGQGTYEQYF

v_call: TRBV15
clone_size: few
d_call: NA
j_call: TRBJ1-1
cdr3_nt: TGTGCCACCAGCAGAGATCGGGCAGAAGCTTTCTTT
cdr3_aa: CATSRDRAEAFF

v_call: TRBV19
clone_size: NA
d_call: NA
j_call: TRBJ1-2
cdr3_nt: TGTGCCAGTAGTATACCTATGCTGGGCGGCTACACCTTC
cdr3_aa: CASSIPMLGGYTF

v_call: TRBV7-2
clone_size: NA
d_call: NA
j_call: TRBJ2-1
cdr3_nt: TGTGCCAGCAGCCACTTATTCGCGTTTTCCTACAATGAGCAGTTCTTC
cdr3_aa: CASSHLFAFSYNEQFF